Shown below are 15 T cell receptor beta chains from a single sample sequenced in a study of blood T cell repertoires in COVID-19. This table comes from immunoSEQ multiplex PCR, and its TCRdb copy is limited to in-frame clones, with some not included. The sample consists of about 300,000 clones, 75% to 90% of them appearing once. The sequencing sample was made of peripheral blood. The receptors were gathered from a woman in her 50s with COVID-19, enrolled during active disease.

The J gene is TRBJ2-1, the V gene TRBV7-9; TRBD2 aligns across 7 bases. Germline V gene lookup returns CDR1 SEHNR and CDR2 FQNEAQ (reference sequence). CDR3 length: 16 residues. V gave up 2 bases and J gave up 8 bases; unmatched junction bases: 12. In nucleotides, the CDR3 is TGTGCCAGCAGCTTAACGCGGGACTATCGGTCCGATGAGCAGTTCTTC. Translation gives CASSLTRDYRSDEQFF.

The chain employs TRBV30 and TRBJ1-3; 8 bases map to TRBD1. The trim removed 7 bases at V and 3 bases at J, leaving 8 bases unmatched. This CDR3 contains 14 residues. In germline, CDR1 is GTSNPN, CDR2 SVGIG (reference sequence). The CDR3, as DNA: TGTGCCTTTGACAGGGGACATCGTGGAAACACCATATATTTT. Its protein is CAFDRGHRGNTIYF.

The CDR3 DNA sequence: TGTGCCAGCAAATTAGAAGGGGGCACTGAAGCTTTCTTT. Its translation: CASKLEGGTEAFF. The chain recombines TRBV6-5 with TRBJ1-1; tentatively, D is TRBD1 (6 bases). V was clipped by 7 bases and J by 4 bases, with 13 bases between them. The CDR3 totals 13 residues. Germline V gene sequence: CDR1 MNHEY, CDR2 SVGAGI.

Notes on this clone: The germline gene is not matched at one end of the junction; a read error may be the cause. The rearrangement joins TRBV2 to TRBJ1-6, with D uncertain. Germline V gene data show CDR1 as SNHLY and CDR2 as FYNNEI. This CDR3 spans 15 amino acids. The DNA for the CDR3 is TGTGCCAGCAAAAGAGGGAACTCCGATAATTCACCCCTCCACTTT. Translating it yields CASKRGNSDNSPLHF.

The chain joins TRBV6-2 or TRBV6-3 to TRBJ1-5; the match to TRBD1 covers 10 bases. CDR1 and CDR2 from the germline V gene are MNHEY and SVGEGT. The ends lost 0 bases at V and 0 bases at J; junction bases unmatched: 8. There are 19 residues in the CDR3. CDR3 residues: CASSYSGTGALYSNQPQHF. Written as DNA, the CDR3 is TGTGCCAGCAGTTACTCGGGGACAGGGGCCCTGTATAGCAATCAGCCCCAGCATTTT.

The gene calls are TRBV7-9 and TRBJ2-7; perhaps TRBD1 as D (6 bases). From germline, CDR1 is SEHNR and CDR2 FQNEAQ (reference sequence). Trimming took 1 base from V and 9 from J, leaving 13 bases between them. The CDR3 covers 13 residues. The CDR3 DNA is TGTGCCAGCAGCTTAGGGACCGAGGGGGTGCAGTACTTC. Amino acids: CASSLGTEGVQYF. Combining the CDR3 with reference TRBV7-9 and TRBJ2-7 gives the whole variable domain DTGVSQNPRHKITKRGQNVTFRCDPISEHNRLYWYRQTLGQGPEFLTYFQNEAQLEKSRLLSDRFSAERPKGSFSTLEIQRTEQGDSAMYLCASSLGTEGVQYFGPGTRLTVT.

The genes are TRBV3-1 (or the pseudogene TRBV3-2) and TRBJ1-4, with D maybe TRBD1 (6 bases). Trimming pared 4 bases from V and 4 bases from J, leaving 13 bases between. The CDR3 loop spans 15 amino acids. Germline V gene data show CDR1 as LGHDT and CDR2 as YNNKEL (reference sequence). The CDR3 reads CASSRQGGGNEKLFF. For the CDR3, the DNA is TGTGCCAGCAGCCGGCAGGGAGGGGGTAATGAAAAACTGTTTTTT.

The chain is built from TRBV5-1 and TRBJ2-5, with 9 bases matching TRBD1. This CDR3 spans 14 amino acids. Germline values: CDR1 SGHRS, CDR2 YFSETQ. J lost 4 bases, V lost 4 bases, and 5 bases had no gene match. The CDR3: CASSPGQGGETQYF. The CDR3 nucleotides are TGCGCCAGCAGCCCGGGACAGGGAGGAGAGACCCAGTACTTC.

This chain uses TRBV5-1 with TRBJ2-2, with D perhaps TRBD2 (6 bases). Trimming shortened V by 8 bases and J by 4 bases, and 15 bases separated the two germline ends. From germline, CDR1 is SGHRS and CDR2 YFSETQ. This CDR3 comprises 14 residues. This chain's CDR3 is CASSGTGGTGELFF. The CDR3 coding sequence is TGCGCCAGTTCCGGGACCGGGGGCACCGGGGAGCTGTTTTTT.

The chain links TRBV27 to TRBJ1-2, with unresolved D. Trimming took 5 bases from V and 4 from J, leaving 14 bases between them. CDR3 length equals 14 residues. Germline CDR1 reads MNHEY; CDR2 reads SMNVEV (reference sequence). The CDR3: CASSPTNMVYGYTF. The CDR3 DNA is TGTGCCAGCAGTCCCACAAATATGGTCTATGGCTACACCTTC.

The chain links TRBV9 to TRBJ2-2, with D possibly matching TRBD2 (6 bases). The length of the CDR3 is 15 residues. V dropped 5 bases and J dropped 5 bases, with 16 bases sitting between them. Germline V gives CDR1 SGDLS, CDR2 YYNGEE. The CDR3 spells CASSYRAGRTGELFF. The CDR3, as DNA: TGTGCCAGCAGTTACCGGGCGGGACGGACCGGGGAGCTGTTTTTT.

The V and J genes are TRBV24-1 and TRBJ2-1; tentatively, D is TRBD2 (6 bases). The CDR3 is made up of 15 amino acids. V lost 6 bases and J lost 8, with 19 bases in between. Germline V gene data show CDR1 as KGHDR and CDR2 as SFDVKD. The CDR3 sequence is CATSSPGLGVHEQFF. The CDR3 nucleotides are TGTGCCACCAGTTCTCCGGGACTGGGGGTTCATGAGCAGTTCTTC.

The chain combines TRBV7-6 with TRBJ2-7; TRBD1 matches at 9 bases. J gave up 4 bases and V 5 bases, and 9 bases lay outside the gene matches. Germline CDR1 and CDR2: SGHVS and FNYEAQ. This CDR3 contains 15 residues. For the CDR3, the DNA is TGTGCCAGCAGCAAAACAGGGGGCGGGTTATACGAGCAGTACTTC. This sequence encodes CASSKTGGGLYEQYF.

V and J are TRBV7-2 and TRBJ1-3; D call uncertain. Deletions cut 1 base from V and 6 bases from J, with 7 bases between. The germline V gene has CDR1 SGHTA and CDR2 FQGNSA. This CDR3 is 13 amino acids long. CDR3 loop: CASSLGGANTIYF. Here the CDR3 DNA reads TGTGCCAGCAGCTTAGGAGGCGCAAACACCATATATTTT.

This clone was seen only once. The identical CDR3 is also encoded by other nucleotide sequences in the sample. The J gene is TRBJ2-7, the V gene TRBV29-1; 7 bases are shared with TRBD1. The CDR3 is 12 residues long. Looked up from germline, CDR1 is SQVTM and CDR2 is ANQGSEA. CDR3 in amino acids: CSVRTGTYEQYF. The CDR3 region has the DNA TGCAGTGTCAGGACAGGCACCTACGAGCAGTACTTC.